This T cell receptor (beta chain) was captured in a study of shared T cell receptors in the human thymus. Germline V gene data show CDR1 as SGHRS and CDR2 as YFSETQ. The V gene lost 2 bases and the J gene lost 0 bases, with 12 bases spanning the gap. The CDR3 spans 17 residues. Only in-frame clones appear in the TCRdb table, and some are missing; sequencing was by immunoSEQ multiplex PCR. The sample contains roughly 710,000 clones, approximately 83% of which appear only once. This same sample was also part of a study on human thymus T cells.

The chain employs TRBV5-1 and TRBJ2-6; TRBD2 might be the D (5 bases). Material for sequencing was thymocytes. This sequence originates from a girl under two years old with a congenital heart defect. The CDR3 here is CASSFPAECSGANVLTF. CDR3 DNA: TGCGCCAGCAGCTTCCCAGCGGAATGCTCTGGGGCCAACGTCCTGACTTTC.